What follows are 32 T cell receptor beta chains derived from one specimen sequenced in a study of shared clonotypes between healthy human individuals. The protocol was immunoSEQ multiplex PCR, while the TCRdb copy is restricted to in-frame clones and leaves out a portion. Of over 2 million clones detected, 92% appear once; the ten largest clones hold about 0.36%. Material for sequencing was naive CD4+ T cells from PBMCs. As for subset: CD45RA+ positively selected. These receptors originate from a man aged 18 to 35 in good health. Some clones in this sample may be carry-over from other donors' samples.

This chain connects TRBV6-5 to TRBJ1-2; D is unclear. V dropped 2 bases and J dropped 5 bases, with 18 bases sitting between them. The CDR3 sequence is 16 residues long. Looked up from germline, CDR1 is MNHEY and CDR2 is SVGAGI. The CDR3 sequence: CASSYDGVGGAYGYTF. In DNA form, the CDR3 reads TGTGCCAGCAGTTACGATGGTGTGGGCGGAGCGTATGGCTACACCTTC.

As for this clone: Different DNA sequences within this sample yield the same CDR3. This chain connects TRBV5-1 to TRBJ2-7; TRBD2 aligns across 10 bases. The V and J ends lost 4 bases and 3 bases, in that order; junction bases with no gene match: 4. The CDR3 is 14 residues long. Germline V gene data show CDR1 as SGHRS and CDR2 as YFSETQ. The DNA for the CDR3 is TGCGCCAGCAGCCTTACTAGCGGGAACTACGAGCAGTACTTC. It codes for CASSLTSGNYEQYF. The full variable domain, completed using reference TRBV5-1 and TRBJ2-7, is KAGVTQTPRYLIKTRGQQVTLSCSPISGHRSVSWYQQTPGQGLQFLFEYFSETQRNKGNFPGRFSGRQFSNSRSEMNVSTLELGDSALYLCASSLTSGNYEQYFGPGTRLTVT.

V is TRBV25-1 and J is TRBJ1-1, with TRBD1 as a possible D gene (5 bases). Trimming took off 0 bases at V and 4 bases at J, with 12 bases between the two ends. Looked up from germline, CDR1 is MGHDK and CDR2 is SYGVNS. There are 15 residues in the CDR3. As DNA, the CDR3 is TGTGCCAGCAGTGAATACGGAGGGGTCGGCACTGAAGCTTTCTTT. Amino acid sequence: CASSEYGGVGTEAFF.

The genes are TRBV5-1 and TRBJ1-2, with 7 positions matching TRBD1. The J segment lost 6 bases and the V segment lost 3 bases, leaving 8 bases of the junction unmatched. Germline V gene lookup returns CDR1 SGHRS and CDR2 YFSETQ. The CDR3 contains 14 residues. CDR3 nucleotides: TGCGCCAGCAGCTACACCGGGACAGACGATGGCTACACCTTC. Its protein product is CASSYTGTDDGYTF.

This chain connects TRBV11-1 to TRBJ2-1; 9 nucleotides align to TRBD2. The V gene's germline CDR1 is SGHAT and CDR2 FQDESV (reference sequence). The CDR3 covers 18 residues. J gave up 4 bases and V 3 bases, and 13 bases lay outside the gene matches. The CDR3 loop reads CASSLAPGLASDYNEQFF. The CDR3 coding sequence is TGTGCCAGCAGCTTGGCTCCGGGACTAGCCTCGGATTACAATGAGCAGTTCTTC.

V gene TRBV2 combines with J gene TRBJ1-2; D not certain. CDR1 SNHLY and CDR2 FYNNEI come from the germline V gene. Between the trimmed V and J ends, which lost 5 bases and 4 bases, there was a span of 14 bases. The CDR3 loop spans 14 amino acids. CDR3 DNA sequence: TGTGCCAGCAGTTTGTCCGAAGTCGGCTATGGCTACACCTTC. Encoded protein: CASSLSEVGYGYTF.

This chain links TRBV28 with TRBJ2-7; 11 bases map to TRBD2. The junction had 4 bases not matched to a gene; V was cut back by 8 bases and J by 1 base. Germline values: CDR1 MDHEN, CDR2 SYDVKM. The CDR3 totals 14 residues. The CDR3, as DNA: TGTGCCAGCGGAGGACTAGCGGGTTCCTACGAGCAGTACTTC. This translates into CASGGLAGSYEQYF.

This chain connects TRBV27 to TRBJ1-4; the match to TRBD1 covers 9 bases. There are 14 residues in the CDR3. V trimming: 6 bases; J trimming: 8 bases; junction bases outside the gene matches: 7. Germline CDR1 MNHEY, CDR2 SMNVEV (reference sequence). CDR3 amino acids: CASRRTGEGEKLFF. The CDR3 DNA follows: TGTGCCAGCAGGCGGACAGGGGAGGGGGAAAAACTGTTTTTT.

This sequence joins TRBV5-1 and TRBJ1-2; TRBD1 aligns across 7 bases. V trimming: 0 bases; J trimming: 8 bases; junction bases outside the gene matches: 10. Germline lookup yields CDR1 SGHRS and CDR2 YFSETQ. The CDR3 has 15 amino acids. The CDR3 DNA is TGCGCCAGCAGCTTGGATCATCCAGGGGGGGTCGGCTACACCTTC. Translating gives CASSLDHPGGVGYTF. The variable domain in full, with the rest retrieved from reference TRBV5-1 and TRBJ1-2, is KAGVTQTPRYLIKTRGQQVTLSCSPISGHRSVSWYQQTPGQGLQFLFEYFSETQRNKGNFPGRFSGRQFSNSRSEMNVSTLELGDSALYLCASSLDHPGGVGYTFGSGTRLTVV.

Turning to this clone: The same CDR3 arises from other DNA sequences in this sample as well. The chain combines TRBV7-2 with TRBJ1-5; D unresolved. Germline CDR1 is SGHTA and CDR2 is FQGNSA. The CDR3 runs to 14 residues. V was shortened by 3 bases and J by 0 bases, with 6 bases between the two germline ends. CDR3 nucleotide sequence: TGTGCCAGCAGCTTGAGGGATAGCAATCAGCCCCAGCATTTT. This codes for CASSLRDSNQPQHF.

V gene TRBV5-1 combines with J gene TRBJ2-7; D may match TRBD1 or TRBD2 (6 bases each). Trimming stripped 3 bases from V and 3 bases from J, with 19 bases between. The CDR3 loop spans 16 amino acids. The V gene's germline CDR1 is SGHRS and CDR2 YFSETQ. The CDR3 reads CASSYGGQRAGYEQYF. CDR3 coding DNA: TGCGCCAGCAGCTATGGGGGGCAGCGGGCCGGCTACGAGCAGTACTTC.

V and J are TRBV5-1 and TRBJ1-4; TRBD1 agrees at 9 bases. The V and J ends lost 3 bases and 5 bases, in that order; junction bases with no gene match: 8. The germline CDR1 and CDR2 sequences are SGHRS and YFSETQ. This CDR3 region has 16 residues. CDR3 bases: TGCGCCAGCAGCTCCAGACCGACAGGGGGAAATGAAAAACTGTTTTTT. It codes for CASSSRPTGGNEKLFF.

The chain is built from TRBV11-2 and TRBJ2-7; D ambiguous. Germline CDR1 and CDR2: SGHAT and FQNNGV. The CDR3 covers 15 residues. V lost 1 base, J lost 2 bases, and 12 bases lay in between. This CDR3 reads CASSLGAVSAYEQYF. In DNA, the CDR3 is TGTGCCAGCAGCTTAGGGGCGGTCAGTGCCTACGAGCAGTACTTC.

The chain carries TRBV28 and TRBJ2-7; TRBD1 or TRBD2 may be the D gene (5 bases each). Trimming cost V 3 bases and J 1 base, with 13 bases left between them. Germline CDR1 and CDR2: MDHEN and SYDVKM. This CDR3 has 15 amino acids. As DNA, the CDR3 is TGTGCCAGCAGTTTCGGGGCGCCCATATCCTACGAGCAGTACTTC. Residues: CASSFGAPISYEQYF.

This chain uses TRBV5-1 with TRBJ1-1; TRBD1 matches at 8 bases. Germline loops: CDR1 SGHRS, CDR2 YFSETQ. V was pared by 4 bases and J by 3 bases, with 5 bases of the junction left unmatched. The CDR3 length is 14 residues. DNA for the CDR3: TGCGCCAGCAGCGACACAGGGGGTTACACTGAAGCTTTCTTT. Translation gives CASSDTGGYTEAFF.

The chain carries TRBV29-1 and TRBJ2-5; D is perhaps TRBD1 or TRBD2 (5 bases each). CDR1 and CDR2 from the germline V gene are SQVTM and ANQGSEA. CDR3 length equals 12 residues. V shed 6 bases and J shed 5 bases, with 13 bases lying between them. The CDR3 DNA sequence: TGCAGCGTGATGGGACCTGGGGAGACCCAGTACTTC. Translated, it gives CSVMGPGETQYF.

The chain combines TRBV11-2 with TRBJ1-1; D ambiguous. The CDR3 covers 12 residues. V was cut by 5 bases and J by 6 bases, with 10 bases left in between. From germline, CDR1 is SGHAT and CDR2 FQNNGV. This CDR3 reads CASSPSTPEAFF. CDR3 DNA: TGTGCCAGCAGCCCCAGTACCCCTGAAGCTTTCTTT. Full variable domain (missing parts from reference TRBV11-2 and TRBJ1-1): EAGVAQSPRYKIIEKRQSVAFWCNPISGHATLYWYQQILGQGPKLLIQFQNNGVVDDSQLPKDRFSAERLKGVDSTLKIQPAKLEDSAVYLCASSPSTPEAFFGQGTRLTVV.

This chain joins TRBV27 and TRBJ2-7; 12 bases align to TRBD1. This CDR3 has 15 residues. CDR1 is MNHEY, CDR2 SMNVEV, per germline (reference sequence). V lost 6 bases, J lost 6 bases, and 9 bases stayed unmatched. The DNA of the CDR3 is TGTGCCAGCAGAGTTGGGGGGACAGGGGGCCTCGAGCAGTACTTC. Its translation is CASRVGGTGGLEQYF.

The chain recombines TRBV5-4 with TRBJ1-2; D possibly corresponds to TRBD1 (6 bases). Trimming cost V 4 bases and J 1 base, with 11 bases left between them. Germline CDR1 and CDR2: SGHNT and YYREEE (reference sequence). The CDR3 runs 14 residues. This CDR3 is CASSPGQNNYGYTF. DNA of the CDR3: TGTGCCAGCAGCCCCGGACAGAATAACTATGGCTACACCTTC.

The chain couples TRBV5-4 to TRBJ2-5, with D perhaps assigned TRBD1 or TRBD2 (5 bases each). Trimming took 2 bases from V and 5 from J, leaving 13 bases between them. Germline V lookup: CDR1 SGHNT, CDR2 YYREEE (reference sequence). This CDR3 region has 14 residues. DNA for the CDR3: TGTGCCAGCAGCTTTCCGGGGACGAGGGAGACCCAGTACTTC. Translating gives CASSFPGTRETQYF.

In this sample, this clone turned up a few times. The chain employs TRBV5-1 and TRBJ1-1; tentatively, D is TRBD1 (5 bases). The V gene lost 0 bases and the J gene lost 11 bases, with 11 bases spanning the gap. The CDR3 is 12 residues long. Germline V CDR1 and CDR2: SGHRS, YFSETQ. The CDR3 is CASSLVGESAFF. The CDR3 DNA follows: TGCGCCAGCAGCTTGGTGGGGGAATCGGCTTTCTTT.

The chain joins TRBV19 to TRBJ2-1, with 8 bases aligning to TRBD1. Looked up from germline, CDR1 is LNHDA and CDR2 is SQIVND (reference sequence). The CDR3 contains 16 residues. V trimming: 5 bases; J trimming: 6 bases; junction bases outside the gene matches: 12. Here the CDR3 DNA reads TGTGCCAGTAGTGGGATGCCCATGGGGACAGGCAATGAGCAGTTCTTC. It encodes CASSGMPMGTGNEQFF.

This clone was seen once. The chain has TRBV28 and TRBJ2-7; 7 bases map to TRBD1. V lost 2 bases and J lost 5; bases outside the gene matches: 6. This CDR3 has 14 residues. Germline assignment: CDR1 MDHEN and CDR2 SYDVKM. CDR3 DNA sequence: TGTGCCAGCAGTTTAGGGGACAGTAGGAACGAGCAGTACTTC. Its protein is CASSLGDSRNEQYF.

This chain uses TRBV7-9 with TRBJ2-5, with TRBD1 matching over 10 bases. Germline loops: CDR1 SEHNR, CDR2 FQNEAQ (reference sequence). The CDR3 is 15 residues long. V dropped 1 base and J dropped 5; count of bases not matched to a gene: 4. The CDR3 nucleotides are TGTGCCAGCAGCTTAGGGGACAGGGGCGGGGAGACCCAGTACTTC. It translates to CASSLGDRGGETQYF.

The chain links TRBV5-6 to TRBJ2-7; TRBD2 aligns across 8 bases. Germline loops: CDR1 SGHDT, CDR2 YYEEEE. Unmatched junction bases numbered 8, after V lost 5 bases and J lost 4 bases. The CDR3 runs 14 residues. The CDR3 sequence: CASRDGLAGYEQYF. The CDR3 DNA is TGTGCCAGCAGAGACGGACTAGCAGGATACGAGCAGTACTTC.

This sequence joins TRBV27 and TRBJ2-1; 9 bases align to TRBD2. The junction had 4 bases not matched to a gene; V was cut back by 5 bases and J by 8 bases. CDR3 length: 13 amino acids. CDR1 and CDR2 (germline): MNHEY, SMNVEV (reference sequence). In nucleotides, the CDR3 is TGTGCCAGCAGTCTCGGGACTAGCTATGAGCAGTTCTTC. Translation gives CASSLGTSYEQFF.

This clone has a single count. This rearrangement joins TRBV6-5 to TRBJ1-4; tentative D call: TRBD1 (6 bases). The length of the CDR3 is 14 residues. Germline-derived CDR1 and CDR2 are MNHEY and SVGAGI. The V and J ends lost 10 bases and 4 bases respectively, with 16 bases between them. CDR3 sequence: CATTRGANNEKLFF. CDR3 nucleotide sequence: TGTGCCACCACGAGGGGGGCGAATAATGAAAAACTGTTTTTT.

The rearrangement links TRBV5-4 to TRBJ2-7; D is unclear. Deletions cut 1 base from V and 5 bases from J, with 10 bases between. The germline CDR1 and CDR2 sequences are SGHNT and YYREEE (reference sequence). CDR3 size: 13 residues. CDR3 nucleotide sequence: TGTGCCAGCAGCTTGTTGGGAACCCACGAGCAGTACTTC. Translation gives CASSLLGTHEQYF. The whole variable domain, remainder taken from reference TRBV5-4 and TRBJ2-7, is ETGVTQSPTHLIKTRGQQVTLRCSSQSGHNTVSWYQQALGQGPQFIFQYYREEENGRGNFPPRFSGLQFPNYSSELNVNALELDDSALYLCASSLLGTHEQYFGPGTRLTVT.

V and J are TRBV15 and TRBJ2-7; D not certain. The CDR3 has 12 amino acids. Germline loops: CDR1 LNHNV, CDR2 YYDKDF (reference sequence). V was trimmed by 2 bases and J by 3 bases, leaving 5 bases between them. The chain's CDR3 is CATSRPGYEQYF. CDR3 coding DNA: TGTGCCACCAGCAGACCCGGCTACGAGCAGTACTTC.

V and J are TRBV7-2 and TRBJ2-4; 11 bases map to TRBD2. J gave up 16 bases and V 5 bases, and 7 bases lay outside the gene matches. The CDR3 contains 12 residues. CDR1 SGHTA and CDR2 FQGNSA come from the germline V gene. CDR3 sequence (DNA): TGTGCCAGCAGCCTTATGGGACTAGCGGCTTACTTC. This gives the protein CASSLMGLAAYF. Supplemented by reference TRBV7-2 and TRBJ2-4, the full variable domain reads GAGVSQSPSNKVTEKGKDVELRCDPISGHTALYWYRQSLGQGLEFLIYFQGNSAPDKSGLPSDRFSAERTGGSVSTLTIQRTQQEDSAVYLCASSLMGLAAYFGAGTRLSVL.

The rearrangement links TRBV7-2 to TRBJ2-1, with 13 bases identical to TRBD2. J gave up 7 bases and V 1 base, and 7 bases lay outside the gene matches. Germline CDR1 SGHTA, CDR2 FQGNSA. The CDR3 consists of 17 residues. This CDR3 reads CASSLGGGLAGYNEQFF. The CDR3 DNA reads TGTGCCAGCAGCTTAGGTGGGGGACTAGCGGGATATAATGAGCAGTTCTTC.

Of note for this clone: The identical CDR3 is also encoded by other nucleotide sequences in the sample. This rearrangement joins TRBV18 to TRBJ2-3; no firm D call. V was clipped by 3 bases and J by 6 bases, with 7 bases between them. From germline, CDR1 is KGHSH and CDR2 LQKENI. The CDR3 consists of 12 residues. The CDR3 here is CASSPSLDTQYF. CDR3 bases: TGTGCCAGCTCACCGTCATTGGATACGCAGTATTTT.